This passage covers 18 T cell receptor beta chains from one sample sequenced in a study of spatial heterogeneity in lung cancer. Regarding time point: sample taken at primary tumor resection. General study results and limits: Tumoral mutation counts were tracked by counts of expanded intratumoral alpha and beta TCRs.

These receptors are not linked to any known antigen. TCRdb re-derived calls from the 5' RACE reads in MiXCR, one entry per CDR3 protein. This sample carries about 16,000 distinct CDR3 sequences, almost 7% of them seen once, and the ten largest clones take less than 20%. The material was lung tumor tissue, obtained at surgery. These receptors all stem from a female donor with early-stage non-small cell lung cancer.

There are many counts of this clonotype. The CDR3 protein is CASSLVETSSPQYF. The CDR3 bases are TGTGCCAGCAGCTTGGTAGAGACATCGAGTCCTCAGTACTTC. The V call is TRBV5-4, the J call TRBJ2-4; D unclear. Germline V gene lookup returns CDR1 SGHNT and CDR2 YYREEE (reference sequence). CDR3 size: 14 residues. The V end lost 0 bases, the J end lost 12 bases, and 16 bases lay between the germline ends.

The genes are TRBV27 and TRBJ1-3, with a weak D call TRBD1 (5 bases). The CDR3 contains 15 residues. From germline, CDR1 is MNHEY and CDR2 SMNVEV (reference sequence). The V end was cut by 0 bases, the J end by 2 bases, with 8 bases between. CDR3 protein: CASSLSSGPGNTIYF. The CDR3 bases are TGTGCCAGCAGTTTATCGTCAGGGCCTGGAAACACCATATATTTT.

About this clonotype itself: A read error is possible here, since a much larger clone lies one base away. The J gene is TRBJ2-3, the V gene TRBV5-1; unclear D gene. This CDR3 has 15 residues. Germline CDR1 SGHRS, CDR2 YFSETQ. V shed 0 bases and J shed 2 bases, with 10 bases lying between them. CDR3 amino acids: CASSLEQSDTDTQYF. The DNA of the CDR3 is TGCGCCAGCAGCTTGGAACAGTCCGACACAGATACGCAGTATTTT.

The chain links TRBV7-3 to TRBJ2-2, with D tentatively TRBD1 (5 bases). This CDR3 is built from 15 residues. Germline values: CDR1 SGHTA, CDR2 FQGTGA. V was shortened by 0 bases and J by 2 bases, with 7 bases between the two germline ends. The CDR3 nucleotides are TGTGCCAGCAGCTTAACGACAGCCAACACCGGGGAGCTGTTTTTT. Protein: CASSLTTANTGELFF.

In this sample, this clonotype turned up many times. This sequence joins TRBV20-1 and TRBJ1-1; no clear D. The V and J ends lost 3 bases and 8 bases respectively, with 4 bases between them. The CDR3 runs to 9 residues. Germline CDR1 DFQATT, CDR2 SNEGSKA (reference sequence). CDR3: CSARKEAFF. The CDR3 coding sequence is TGCAGTGCTAGGAAAGAAGCTTTCTTT.

The sample holds a few counts of this clonotype. The chain joins TRBV20-1 to TRBJ2-3; 8 bases match TRBD1. Germline V gives CDR1 DFQATT, CDR2 SNEGSKA (reference sequence). The CDR3 has 13 residues. The J segment lost 4 bases and the V segment lost 4 bases, leaving 4 bases of the junction unmatched. CDR3: CSAIDRGADTQYF. As DNA, the CDR3 is TGCAGTGCTATCGACAGGGGAGCAGATACGCAGTATTTT.

This clonotype was observed at least ten times. V gene TRBV6-2 or TRBV6-3 combines with J gene TRBJ1-2; 10 bases are shared with TRBD1. The length of the CDR3 is 12 residues. Unmatched junction bases numbered 7, after V lost 5 bases and J lost 13 bases. Per the germline V gene, CDR1 is MNHEY and CDR2 is SVGEGT. In DNA, the CDR3 is TGTGCCAGCAGTCTCGACAGGGGGCCCTCCACCTTC. Translating it yields CASSLDRGPSTF.

This clonotype was seen only a few times. The chain uses TRBV6-5 and TRBJ2-6, with TRBD1 matching 9 bases. J gave up 4 bases and V 6 bases, and 4 bases lay outside the gene matches. CDR1 and CDR2 (germline): MNHEY, SVGAGI. The CDR3 totals 15 residues. This CDR3 is CASSRTGAGANVLTF. The CDR3 coding sequence is TGTGCCAGCAGCCGGACAGGGGCCGGGGCCAACGTCCTGACTTTC.

This clonotype was observed many times. The V call is TRBV19, the J call TRBJ2-1; D is undetermined. This CDR3 has 14 residues. Per the germline V gene, CDR1 is LNHDA and CDR2 is SQIVND (reference sequence). Trimming removed 5 bases from V and 4 bases from J, with 12 bases in between. This CDR3 is CASSQRTVYNEQFF. The CDR3 nucleotides read TGTGCCAGTAGTCAACGGACGGTTTACAATGAGCAGTTCTTC.

This clonotype has a count of ten or more. The V and J genes are TRBV5-1 and TRBJ2-5; no clear D gene. Germline V lookup: CDR1 SGHRS, CDR2 YFSETQ. The CDR3 is made up of 13 amino acids. Trimming stripped 0 bases from V and 4 bases from J, with 7 bases between. CDR3 sequence: CASSLGEIETQYF. The DNA for the CDR3 is TGCGCCAGCAGCTTGGGTGAAATAGAGACCCAGTACTTC.

This clonotype was counted at least ten times. The chain carries TRBV20-1 and TRBJ2-7, with a tentative D call TRBD1 (6 bases). The CDR3 spans 13 residues. V gave up 5 bases and J gave up 1 base, with 12 bases separating them. Germline assignment: CDR1 DFQATT and CDR2 SNEGSKA (reference sequence). The DNA of the CDR3 is TGCAGTGCTCCTGACAGGTATTCCTACGAGCAGTACTTC. It specifies CSAPDRYSYEQYF.

In this sample, this clonotype turned up many times. This chain uses TRBV15 with TRBJ1-2; D is undetermined. The V end was cut by 5 bases, the J end by 2 bases, with 12 bases between. CDR3 size: 14 residues. From germline, CDR1 is LNHNV and CDR2 YYDKDF (reference sequence). DNA of the CDR3: TGTGCCACCAGCGAGGTCGGGAACAACTATGGCTACACCTTC. Encoded protein: CATSEVGNNYGYTF.

This clonotype has ten or more counts. This sequence joins TRBV20-1 and TRBJ2-1, with TRBD2 matching over 11 bases. The CDR3 spans 14 residues. Trimming took 5 bases from V and 3 from J; bases not matched to a gene: 3. Germline V CDR1 and CDR2: DFQATT, SNEGSKA (reference sequence). CDR3 in amino acids: CSALTSGNYNEQFF. DNA of the CDR3: TGCAGTGCTTTGACTAGCGGGAACTACAATGAGCAGTTCTTC.

This clonotype is labeled as medium-sized. The chain has TRBV9 and TRBJ1-1; 7 bases map to TRBD1. V shed 5 bases and J 4 bases; nucleotides not matched to a gene: 11. CDR3 length: 15 amino acids. From germline, CDR1 is SGDLS and CDR2 YYNGEE. The CDR3 loop reads CASSTTGKAGTEAFF. The CDR3 bases are TGTGCCAGCAGTACGACAGGGAAGGCGGGCACTGAAGCTTTCTTT.

The J gene is TRBJ1-5, the V gene TRBV10-3, with TRBD1 as a possible D gene (6 bases). The CDR3 is 13 residues long. Germline V gene data show CDR1 as ENHRY and CDR2 as SYGVKD. Deletions cut 4 bases from V and 2 bases from J, with 6 bases between. DNA of the CDR3: TGTGCCATCAGTGGACAGGGCAATCAGCCCCAGCATTTT. Translation: CAISGQGNQPQHF.

The sample holds many counts of this clonotype. The CDR3: CASSPRGLEEQYF. CDR3 nucleotide sequence: TGTGCCAGCTCACCAAGGGGATTAGAGGAGCAGTACTTC. The gene calls are TRBV18 and TRBJ2-7; D is perhaps TRBD1 (5 bases). From germline, CDR1 is KGHSH and CDR2 LQKENI. This CDR3 comprises 13 residues. V lost 2 bases and J lost 7, with 12 bases in between.

Comment on this clonotype: The junction and the germline gene differ at one end; a read error may be behind it. The V and J genes are TRBV12-3 or TRBV12-4 and TRBJ2-1; the D gene is possibly TRBD2 (5 bases). This CDR3 has 13 amino acids. The CDR3 loop reads CANSLGTYNEQFF. CDR3 nucleotide sequence: TGTGCCAACAGTCTCGGGACCTACAATGAGCAGTTCTTC.

The chain carries TRBV5-1 and TRBJ2-5; 7 positions match TRBD1. V dropped 4 bases and J dropped 5; count of bases not matched to a gene: 11. This CDR3 has 15 residues. Germline CDR1 is SGHRS and CDR2 is YFSETQ. The DNA of the CDR3 is TGCGCCAGCAGCCGGGACAGTGGAGTTTTGGAGACCCAGTACTTC. Translation: CASSRDSGVLETQYF.